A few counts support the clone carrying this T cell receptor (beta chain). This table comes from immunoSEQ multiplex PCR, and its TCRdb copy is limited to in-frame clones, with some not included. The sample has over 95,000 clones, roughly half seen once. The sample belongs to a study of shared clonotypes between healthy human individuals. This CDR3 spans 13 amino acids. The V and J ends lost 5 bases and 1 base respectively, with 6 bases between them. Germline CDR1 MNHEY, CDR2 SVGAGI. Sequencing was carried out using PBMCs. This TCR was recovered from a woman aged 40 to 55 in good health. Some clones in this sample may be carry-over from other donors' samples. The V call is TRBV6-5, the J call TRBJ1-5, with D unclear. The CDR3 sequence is CASSPDSNQPQHF. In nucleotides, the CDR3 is TGTGCCAGCAGTCCGGACAGCAATCAGCCCCAGCATTTT.